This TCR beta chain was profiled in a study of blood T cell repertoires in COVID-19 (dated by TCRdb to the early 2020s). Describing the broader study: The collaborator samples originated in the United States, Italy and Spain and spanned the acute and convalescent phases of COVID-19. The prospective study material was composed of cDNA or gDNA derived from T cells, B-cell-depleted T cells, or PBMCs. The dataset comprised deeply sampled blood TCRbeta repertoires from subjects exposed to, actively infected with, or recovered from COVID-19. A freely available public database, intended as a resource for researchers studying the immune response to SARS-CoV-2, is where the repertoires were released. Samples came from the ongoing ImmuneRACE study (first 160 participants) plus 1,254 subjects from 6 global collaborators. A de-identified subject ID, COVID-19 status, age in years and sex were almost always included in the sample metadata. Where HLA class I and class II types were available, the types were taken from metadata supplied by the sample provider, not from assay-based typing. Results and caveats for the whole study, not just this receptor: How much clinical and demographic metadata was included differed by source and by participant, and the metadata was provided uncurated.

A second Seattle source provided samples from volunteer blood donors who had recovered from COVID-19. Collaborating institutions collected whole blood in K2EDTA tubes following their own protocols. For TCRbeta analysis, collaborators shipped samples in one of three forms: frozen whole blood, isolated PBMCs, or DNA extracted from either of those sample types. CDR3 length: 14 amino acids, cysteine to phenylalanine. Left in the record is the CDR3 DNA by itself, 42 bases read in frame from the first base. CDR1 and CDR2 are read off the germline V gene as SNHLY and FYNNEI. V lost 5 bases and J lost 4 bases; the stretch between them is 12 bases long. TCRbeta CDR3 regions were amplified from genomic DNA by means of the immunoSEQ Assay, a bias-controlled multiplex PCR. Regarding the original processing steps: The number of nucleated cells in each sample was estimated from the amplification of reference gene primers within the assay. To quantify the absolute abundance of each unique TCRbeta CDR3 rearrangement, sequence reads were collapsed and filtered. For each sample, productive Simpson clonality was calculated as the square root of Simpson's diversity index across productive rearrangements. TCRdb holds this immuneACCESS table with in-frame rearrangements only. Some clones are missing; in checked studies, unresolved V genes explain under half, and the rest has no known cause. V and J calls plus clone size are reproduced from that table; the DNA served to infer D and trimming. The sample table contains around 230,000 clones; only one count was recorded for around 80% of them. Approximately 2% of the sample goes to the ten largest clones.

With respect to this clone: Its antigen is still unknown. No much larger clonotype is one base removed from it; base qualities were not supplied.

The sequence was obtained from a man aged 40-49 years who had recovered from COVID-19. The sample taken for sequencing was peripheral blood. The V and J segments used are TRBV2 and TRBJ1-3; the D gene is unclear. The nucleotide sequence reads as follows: TGTGCCAGCAGTAGGCCAGCGGAGGGAAACACCATATATTTT. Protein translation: CASSRPAEGNTIYF.